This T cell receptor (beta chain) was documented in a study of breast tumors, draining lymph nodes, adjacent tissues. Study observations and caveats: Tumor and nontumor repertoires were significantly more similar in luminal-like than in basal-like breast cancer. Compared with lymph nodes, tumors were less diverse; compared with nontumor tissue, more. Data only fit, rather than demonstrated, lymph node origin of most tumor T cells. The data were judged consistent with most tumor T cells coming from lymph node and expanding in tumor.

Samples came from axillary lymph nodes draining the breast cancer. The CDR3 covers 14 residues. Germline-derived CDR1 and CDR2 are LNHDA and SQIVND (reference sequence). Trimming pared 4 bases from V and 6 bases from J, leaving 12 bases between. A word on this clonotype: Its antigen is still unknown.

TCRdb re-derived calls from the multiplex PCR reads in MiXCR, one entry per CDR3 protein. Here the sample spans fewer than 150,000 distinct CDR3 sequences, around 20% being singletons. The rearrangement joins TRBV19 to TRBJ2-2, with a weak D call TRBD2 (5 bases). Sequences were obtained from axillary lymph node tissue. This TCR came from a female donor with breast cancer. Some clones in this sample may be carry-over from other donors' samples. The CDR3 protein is CASSTLTEAGELFF. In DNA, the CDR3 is TGTGCCAGTAGTACCCTAACGGAGGCCGGGGAGCTGTTTTTT. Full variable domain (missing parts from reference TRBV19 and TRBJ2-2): DGGITQSPKYLFRKEGQNVTLSCEQNLNHDAMYWYRQDPGQGLRLIYYSQIVNDFQKGDIAEGYSVSREKKESFPLTVTSAQKNPTAFYLCASSTLTEAGELFFGEGSRLTVL.